Each of the 9 T cell receptor beta chains below was sequenced from the same sample in a study of blood T cell repertoires in COVID-19 (dated by TCRdb to about 2020). The library relied on the immunoSEQ multiplex PCR assay. This immuneACCESS table, as held by TCRdb, lists in-frame sequences with V and J called but not all clones. Of the missing ones, under half trace to an unresolved V gene in checked studies; the others have no known cause. The sample profile shows over 55,000 clones; about nine tenths of them were found once. Together, the top ten hold under 25% of the sample. Input material: peripheral blood. All receptors come from a woman at least 80 years old with COVID-19, enrolled during active disease.

This sequence joins TRBV6-2 or TRBV6-3 and TRBJ2-2; 7 nucleotides match TRBD2. V lost 10 bases and J lost 0; bases outside the gene matches: 8. The CDR3 covers 15 residues. Germline CDR1 is MNHEY and CDR2 is SVGEGT. CDR3 nucleotides: TGTGCCACCACCCCGGGGGGAGCGAACACCGGGGAGCTGTTTTTT. Encoded protein: CATTPGGANTGELFF.

The J gene is TRBJ1-4, the V gene TRBV20-1, with D unresolved. The V end was cut by 2 bases, the J end by 5 bases, with 3 bases between. The CDR3 covers 11 residues. CDR1 DFQATT and CDR2 SNEGSKA come from the germline V gene (reference sequence). In DNA form, the CDR3 reads TGCAGTGCTAGACTAAATGAAAAACTGTTTTTT. Translated: CSARLNEKLFF.

The CDR3 here is CASKYSGGGSYNEQFF. The CDR3 DNA follows: TGTGCCAGTAAATATAGTGGGGGGGGCTCCTACAATGAGCAGTTCTTC. The chain links TRBV19 to TRBJ2-1; 7 bases match TRBD2. V trimming: 7 bases; J trimming: 0 bases; junction bases outside the gene matches: 9. CDR1 LNHDA and CDR2 SQIVND come from the germline V gene (reference sequence). The CDR3 contains 16 residues.

The rearrangement uses TRBV7-9 and TRBJ1-2; 7 bases match TRBD1. V lost 7 bases, J lost 4 bases, and 12 bases stayed unmatched. The CDR3 runs 15 residues. The germline CDR1 and CDR2 sequences are SEHNR and FQNEAQ (reference sequence). CDR3 loop: CASNFQGQVPYGYTF. CDR3 coding DNA: TGTGCCAGCAACTTCCAAGGACAGGTTCCCTATGGCTACACCTTC.

The J gene is TRBJ2-1, the V gene TRBV10-1; 9 bases fit TRBD2. CDR3 size: 12 residues. V was clipped by 10 bases and J by 9 bases; unmatched bases: 7. In germline, CDR1 is WNHNN, CDR2 SYGVQD (reference sequence). This chain's CDR3 is CAIGTSRSEQFF. DNA for the CDR3: TGCGCCATTGGGACTAGCAGATCTGAGCAGTTCTTC.

J is TRBJ1-1 and V is TRBV27, with a possible D match to TRBD1 (5 bases). Germline assignment: CDR1 MNHEY and CDR2 SMNVEV (reference sequence). The CDR3 totals 14 residues. Trimming stripped 6 bases from V and 6 bases from J, with 17 bases between. This CDR3 reads CASSTKYRTAEAFF. In nucleotides, the CDR3 is TGTGCCAGCAGCACTAAGTACAGGACCGCTGAAGCTTTCTTT.

The chain links TRBV14 to TRBJ1-4, with D tentatively TRBD1 (5 bases). CDR3 length equals 16 residues. The germline V gene encodes CDR1 SGHDN and CDR2 FVKESK. Trimming shortened V by 3 bases and J by 4 bases, and 15 bases separated the two germline ends. For the CDR3, the DNA is TGTGCCAGCAGCCATCGGCGGGGACGTCTTAATGAAAAACTGTTTTTT. Residues: CASSHRRGRLNEKLFF.

This clone was picked up one time. This chain connects TRBV5-1 to TRBJ2-3; tentatively, D is TRBD1 (5 bases). The V and J ends lost 0 bases and 2 bases respectively, with 13 bases between them. This CDR3 is built from 16 residues. Germline V gene lookup returns CDR1 SGHRS and CDR2 YFSETQ. As DNA, the CDR3 is TGCGCCAGCAGCTTGGCCCCCCAGGGTATCACAGATACGCAGTATTTT. This encodes CASSLAPQGITDTQYF.

V is TRBV9 and J is TRBJ2-2; 7 nucleotides align to TRBD2. Germline loops: CDR1 SGDLS, CDR2 YYNGEE. The ends lost 2 bases at V and 1 base at J; junction bases unmatched: 2. The CDR3 runs to 15 residues. The CDR3 loop is CASSVTGGNTGELFF. CDR3 nucleotides: TGTGCCAGCAGCGTTACGGGGGGGAACACCGGGGAGCTGTTTTTT. Full variable domain (remainder filled in from reference TRBV9 and TRBJ2-2): DSGVTQTPKHLITATGQRVTLRCSPRSGDLSVYWYQQSLDQGLQFLIQYYNGEERAKGNILERFSAQQFPDLHSELNLSSLELGDSALYFCASSVTGGNTGELFFGEGSRLTVL.